This T cell receptor beta chain stems from a study of shared clonotypes between healthy human individuals. Study-level findings and limits: Generally, naive subsets (rather than memory subsets) showed larger estimated richness.

Profiling relied on immunoSEQ multiplex PCR, and the TCRdb table lists in-frame clones only, not all of them. The repertoire holds fewer than 1.8 million clones, 98% seen once, with 0.36% in the top ten. CDR3 length: 15 residues. The J segment lost 1 base and the V segment lost 5 bases, leaving 5 bases of the junction unmatched. Germline V gene lookup returns CDR1 SNHLY and CDR2 FYNNEI. Notes on this clone: What it binds is unknown.

This receptor was taken from a man aged 25-45 years in good health. The chain links TRBV2 to TRBJ2-4; TRBD1 matches at 7 bases. The sequenced sample consisted of naive CD4+ T cells sorted from blood. This sample's subset: CD45RA+ positively selected. This chain's CDR3 is CASSYRQGAKNIQYF. The DNA of the CDR3 is TGTGCCAGCAGTTACAGACAGGGCGCCAAAAACATTCAGTACTTC. Full variable domain (missing parts from reference TRBV2 and TRBJ2-4): EPEVTQTPSHQVTQMGQEVILRCVPISNHLYFYWYRQILGQKVEFLVSFYNNEISEKSEIFDDQFSVERPDGSNFTLKIRSTKLEDSAMYFCASSYRQGAKNIQYFGAGTRLSVL.